One and the same sample provided the 20 T cell receptor beta chains below, sequenced in a study of vaccination and CD4 T cells after COVID-19. These TCRs' antigens remain unknown. The sample's treatment: approximately 9-day PBMC culture with coronavirus spike peptide pools or control peptides (ViraFEST assay). It was before the COVID-19 pandemic (2011-2018) that the unexposed donor's CD4+ T cells were collected. Oncomine TCR Beta short-read sequencing was applied to DNA from cultured CD4+ T cells. TCRdb fed the PCR reads into MiXCR, producing one record per CDR3 protein. The sample has 1,500 to 2,500 distinct CDR3 sequences; 20% are singletons. The sequenced material came from CD4+ T cells from blood, cultured in vitro. The origin of the receptors is a human donor in good health.

The V gene is TRBV29-1, the J gene TRBJ1-1; D unclear. The CDR3 consists of 12 residues. Trimming stripped 8 bases from V and 3 bases from J, with 13 bases between. Germline CDR1 and CDR2: SQVTM and ANQGSEA. CDR3 protein: CSTKSGYTEAFF. Here the CDR3 DNA reads TGCAGCACGAAGAGTGGGTACACTGAAGCTTTCTTT.

This clonotype is judged medium-sized. The chain recombines TRBV7-2 with TRBJ1-5; D uncertain. The length of the CDR3 is 15 residues. Per germline, CDR1 SGHTA and CDR2 FQGNSA. The germline V and J ends were trimmed by 0 bases and 7 bases, with 13 bases remaining between them. CDR3 in DNA: TGTGCCAGCAGCTTAGCGCGGCAGCTTGGACAGCCCCAGCATTTT. Encoded protein: CASSLARQLGQPQHF.

This clonotype appeared a few times. The chain links TRBV12-1 to TRBJ1-2. TRBV12-1 is a documented pseudogene. CDR3 size: 16 residues. The CDR3 spells CASTTSLRRERKGYTF. In DNA, the CDR3 is TGTGCCAGCACAACGTCCCTTAGGAGGGAGCGGAAAGGCTACACCTTC.

Only one count was recorded for this clonotype. This chain uses TRBV7-9 with TRBJ1-3; D unresolved. V shed 2 bases and J shed 4 bases, with 9 bases lying between them. The germline V gene encodes CDR1 SEHNR and CDR2 FQNEAQ (reference sequence). The CDR3 totals 14 residues. The CDR3 nucleotides are TGTGCCAGCAGCTTAAAGAGGTCGGGAAACACCATATATTTT. It encodes CASSLKRSGNTIYF.

The V gene is TRBV25-1, the J gene TRBJ2-2; the D is unclear. Trimming took 2 bases from V and 0 from J, leaving 4 bases between them. Germline assignment: CDR1 MGHDK and CDR2 SYGVNS. The CDR3 loop spans 14 amino acids. The CDR3 DNA reads TGTGCCAGCAGTGAAATTGCGAACACCGGGGAGCTGTTTTTT. Protein: CASSEIANTGELFF.

The chain combines TRBV29-1 with TRBJ1-1; D might be TRBD1 (5 bases). V gave up 7 bases and J gave up 11 bases, with 23 bases separating them. Germline values: CDR1 SQVTM, CDR2 ANQGSEA. This CDR3 has 13 residues. The CDR3 loop reads CSAEKSTGTAAFF. The CDR3 DNA is TGCAGCGCAGAAAAGAGTACCGGGACCGCGGCTTTCTTT.

The sample holds a few counts of this clonotype. CDR3 nucleotides: TGTGCCAGCAGACCTACCAGGTCGACAGGAACCTATGGCTACACCTTC. It encodes CASRPTRSTGTYGYTF. The chain joins TRBV6-1 to TRBJ1-2, with a tentative D call TRBD1 (6 bases). CDR1 and CDR2 from the germline V gene are MNHNS and SASEGT. V was clipped by 6 bases and J by 4 bases, with 21 bases between them. The CDR3 is made up of 16 amino acids.

By its share, this clonotype is medium-sized. The rearrangement uses TRBV7-2 and TRBJ1-1; possibly TRBD1 for D (5 bases). V was clipped by 9 bases and J by 3 bases, with 11 bases between them. There are 12 residues in the CDR3. Per germline, CDR1 SGHTA and CDR2 FQGNSA. CDR3 amino acids: CASRQWHTEAFF. As DNA, the CDR3 is TGTGCCAGTAGACAGTGGCACACTGAAGCTTTCTTT.

The chain couples TRBV12-3 or TRBV12-4 to TRBJ2-5; 9 positions match TRBD1. Germline trimming cut 3 bases from V and 3 bases from J; bases unmatched to any gene: 2. The CDR3 is made up of 14 amino acids. CDR3 amino acids: CASSFWTGEETQYF. The CDR3 DNA follows: TGTGCCAGCAGTTTCTGGACAGGGGAAGAGACCCAGTACTTC.

The rearrangement joins TRBV19 to TRBJ2-3, with TRBD2 identical over 7 bases. This CDR3 region has 21 residues. The V gene end was trimmed by 5 bases and the J gene end by 0 bases; junction bases not matched to a gene: 23. Germline loops: CDR1 LNHDA, CDR2 SQIVND (reference sequence). CDR3: CASSRVRRDYFVLVSTDTQYF. The CDR3 bases are TGTGCCAGTAGTCGGGTACGCCGGGACTACTTCGTCCTAGTTAGCACAGATACGCAGTATTTT. Full variable domain (outside the CDR3, taken from reference TRBV19 and TRBJ2-3): DGGITQSPKYLFRKEGQNVTLSCEQNLNHDAMYWYRQDPGQGLRLIYYSQIVNDFQKGDIAEGYSVSREKKESFPLTVTSAQKNPTAFYLCASSRVRRDYFVLVSTDTQYFGPGTRLTVL.

The chain carries TRBV24-1 and TRBJ1-4; D perhaps matches TRBD1 (5 bases). CDR1 and CDR2 (germline): KGHDR, SFDVKD. This CDR3 is 14 amino acids long. Trimming cost V 4 bases and J 5 bases, with 10 bases left between them. CDR3 sequence (DNA): TGTGCCACCAGTGAAACGCGACAGAATGAAAAACTGTTTTTT. Protein: CATSETRQNEKLFF.

This clonotype was observed a few times. V and J are TRBV19 and TRBJ2-6; 14 nucleotides agree with TRBD2. The ends lost 7 bases at V and 4 bases at J; junction bases unmatched: 9. Germline values: CDR1 LNHDA, CDR2 SQIVND (reference sequence). The CDR3 has 18 amino acids. The CDR3 loop is CASTKGLAGGAGANVLTF. The CDR3 region has the DNA TGTGCCAGTACTAAAGGACTAGCGGGAGGAGCCGGGGCCAACGTCCTGACTTTC.

V usage is TRBV5-5 and J usage is TRBJ1-1; the D gene is possibly TRBD1 (6 bases). The CDR3 covers 14 residues. Deletions cut 4 bases from V and 3 bases from J, with 13 bases between. From germline, CDR1 is SGHKS and CDR2 YYEKEE (reference sequence). CDR3 bases: TGTGCCAGCAGCATTGGGGGCGGCTACACTGAAGCTTTCTTT. Its protein is CASSIGGGYTEAFF.

This rearrangement joins TRBV27 to TRBJ2-5; a possible D gene is TRBD2 (7 bases). V gave up 4 bases and J gave up 5 bases, with 11 bases separating them. The CDR3 spans 13 residues. In germline, CDR1 is MNHEY, CDR2 SMNVEV (reference sequence). CDR3 in DNA: TGTGCCAGCAGTTGGGAGGGGGGTGAGACCCAGTACTTC. Amino acids: CASSWEGGETQYF.

A few counts support this clonotype. This chain connects TRBV7-9 to TRBJ2-1; D is unresolved. V was trimmed by 5 bases and J by 6 bases, leaving 17 bases between them. Germline CDR1 is SEHNR and CDR2 is FQNEAQ (reference sequence). The CDR3 covers 15 residues. This chain's CDR3 is CASSPRRAQGNEQFF. CDR3 coding DNA: TGTGCCAGCAGCCCCCGACGAGCGCAAGGCAATGAGCAGTTCTTC.

This clonotype has only a few counts. The rearrangement uses TRBV20-1 and TRBJ1-5; D is unresolved. The CDR3 covers 14 residues. Germline V gene data show CDR1 as DFQATT and CDR2 as SNEGSKA (reference sequence). V was trimmed by 6 bases and J by 1 base, leaving 13 bases between them. CDR3 region: CSAKRPGSNQPQHF. CDR3 DNA: TGCAGTGCCAAACGACCTGGGAGCAATCAGCCCCAGCATTTT.

By share of the sample, this clonotype is medium-sized. Sequence at one end of the junction differs from germline and may be a read error. The rearrangement links TRBV4-1 to TRBJ1-5; TRBD1 is a possible D gene (5 bases). The CDR3 length is 13 residues. Germline CDR1 and CDR2: MGHRA and YSYEKL. CDR3 coding DNA: TGCGCCAGCAGCCAGGGGTGGGGGGTTCCCCGGCATTTT. Translating gives CASSQGWGVPRHF.

J is TRBJ1-6 and V is TRBV28; 7 bases match TRBD1. The CDR3 spans 15 residues. V was clipped by 1 base and J by 10 bases; unmatched bases: 7. From germline, CDR1 is MDHEN and CDR2 SYDVKM. Here the CDR3 DNA reads TGTGCCAGCAGTTTATTGACAGGGTACGGATCACCCCTCCACTTT. It yields the protein CASSLLTGYGSPLHF.

The chain recombines TRBV6-2 or TRBV6-3 with TRBJ1-1, with D possibly matching TRBD1 (5 bases). The CDR3 loop spans 18 amino acids. V gave up 4 bases and J gave up 1 base, with 22 bases separating them. Germline CDR1 is MNHEY and CDR2 is SVGEGT. This CDR3 is CASSFFVQAMGGNTEAFF. CDR3 nucleotides: TGTGCCAGCAGTTTTTTTGTGCAGGCTATGGGGGGGAACACTGAAGCTTTCTTT.

The chain is built from TRBV6-1 and TRBJ2-2, with D uncertain. CDR3 length: 14 residues. V gave up 6 bases and J gave up 0 bases, with 8 bases separating them. The germline CDR1 and CDR2 sequences are MNHNS and SASEGT. CDR3 sequence: CASRPRTNTGELFF. The DNA of the CDR3 is TGTGCCAGCAGGCCCAGAACGAACACCGGGGAGCTGTTTTTT.